These 11 T cell receptor beta chains came from one sample sequenced in a study of blood T cells in healthy people across ages. Sample-barcoded 5' priming and a J-beta primer mix drove a second PCR of about 6 to 12 cycles. TCRdb re-called the 5' RACE reads through MiXCR, storing one row per CDR3 protein. This sample has approximately 940,000 distinct CDR3 sequences; roughly 50% occur once, and the top ten carry over 10%. Material: blood. These receptors all come from a man aged 25-45 years in good health.

Of note for this clonotype: Compared with germline, one end of the junction differs, possibly owing to a read error. The CDR3 sequence is CAGSSTWETQYF. CDR3 bases: TGTGCCGGCAGCTCTACCTGGGAGACCCAGTACTTC. The V and J genes are TRBV7-2 and TRBJ2-5; no definite D call. Per germline, CDR1 SGHTA and CDR2 FQGNSA. The CDR3 has 12 amino acids. The entire variable domain, with the rest obtained from reference TRBV7-2 and TRBJ2-5, is as follows: GAGVSQSPSNKVTEKGKDVELRCDPISGHTALYWYRQSLGQGLEFLIYFQGNSAPDKSGLPSDRFSAERTGGSVSTLTIQRTQQEDSAVYLCAGSSTWETQYFGPGTRLLVL.

This chain connects TRBV9 to TRBJ2-3, with unresolved D. Looked up from germline, CDR1 is SGDLS and CDR2 is YYNGEE. Trimming pared 0 bases from V and 6 bases from J, leaving 8 bases between. This CDR3 comprises 13 residues. CDR3: CASSVDPTDTQYF. For the CDR3, the DNA is TGTGCCAGCAGCGTAGATCCTACTGATACGCAGTATTTT.

This clonotype was counted only a few times. The chain has TRBV9 and TRBJ2-7, with TRBD2 identical over 10 bases. The CDR3 consists of 15 residues. V shed 3 bases and J 3 bases; nucleotides not matched to a gene: 6. Germline loops: CDR1 SGDLS, CDR2 YYNGEE. The CDR3: CASSESGGALYEQYF. CDR3 nucleotides: TGTGCCAGCAGCGAAAGCGGGGGGGCTCTCTACGAGCAGTACTTC.

J is TRBJ1-6 and V is TRBV30; TRBD1 might be the D (6 bases). CDR1 and CDR2 (germline): GTSNPN, SVGIG (reference sequence). Trimming removed 5 bases from V and 7 bases from J, with 12 bases in between. The CDR3 extends over 13 amino acids. The DNA for the CDR3 is TGTGCCTGGGCCTTGGGACAAAATTCACCCCTCCACTTT. Translating it yields CAWALGQNSPLHF.

The V call is TRBV6-6, the J call TRBJ2-1; 11 bases agree with TRBD2. In germline, CDR1 is MNHNY, CDR2 SVGAGI (reference sequence). This CDR3 spans 16 amino acids. V was pared by 4 bases and J by 8 bases, with 10 bases of the junction left unmatched. CDR3 DNA sequence: TGTGCCAGCAGTTCCCACTTAGCGGGGGGGCAGGATGAGCAGTTCTTC. Encoded protein: CASSSHLAGGQDEQFF.

The chain combines TRBV6-2 or TRBV6-3 with TRBJ2-1; 10 nucleotides line up with TRBD2. CDR1 and CDR2 from the germline V gene are MNHEY and SVGEGT. V lost 6 bases, J lost 2 bases, and 4 bases stayed unmatched. The CDR3 covers 15 residues. The CDR3 nucleotides read TGTGCCAGCAGAGGAGCGGGGGGGACCTACAATGAGCAGTTCTTC. Amino acid sequence: CASRGAGGTYNEQFF.

V gene TRBV6-6 combines with J gene TRBJ2-1; 7 nucleotides agree with TRBD1. J lost 6 bases, V lost 5 bases, and 7 bases had no gene match. The CDR3 loop spans 14 amino acids. CDR1 is MNHNY and CDR2 is SVGAGI in the germline V gene (reference sequence). The CDR3 loop reads CASSHGQEFNEQFF. The DNA for the CDR3 is TGTGCCAGCAGTCACGGACAGGAATTCAATGAGCAGTTCTTC.

The V call is TRBV6-5, the J call TRBJ2-5, with a weak D call TRBD1 (5 bases). Trimming removed 2 bases from V and 1 base from J, with 11 bases in between. Germline V gene lookup returns CDR1 MNHEY and CDR2 SVGAGI. This CDR3 region has 15 residues. The CDR3 reads CASSYGQGRQETQYF. In DNA, the CDR3 is TGTGCCAGCAGTTACGGGCAGGGCCGCCAAGAGACCCAGTACTTC.

This clonotype has only one observation. The gene calls are TRBV6-5 and TRBJ1-6; perhaps TRBD1 as D (6 bases). CDR1 and CDR2 (germline): MNHEY, SVGAGI. This CDR3 has 15 residues. V was cut by 6 bases and J by 7 bases, with 16 bases left in between. This CDR3 is CASSIDRFGNSPLHF. In DNA, the CDR3 is TGTGCCAGCAGCATAGACAGGTTTGGAAATTCACCCCTCCACTTT.

This chain connects TRBV7-2 to TRBJ2-5; tentatively, D is TRBD2 (5 bases). Judging by the DNA end, TRBJ2-7 fits better; the J call may be wrong. This CDR3 comprises 14 residues. Germline V gene sequence: CDR1 SGHTA, CDR2 FQGNSA. CDR3 residues: CASSPERIVNEQYF. For the CDR3, the DNA is TGTGCCAGCAGCCCAGAGCGGATCGTGAACGAGCAGTACTTC.

This clonotype was observed a handful of times. The chain links TRBV7-9 to TRBJ2-7; 7 nucleotides agree with TRBD1. The junction had 7 bases not matched to a gene; V was cut back by 4 bases and J by 1 base. This CDR3 has 15 amino acids. Germline V gene lookup returns CDR1 SEHNR and CDR2 FQNEAQ (reference sequence). The CDR3 region is CASSSDRVPSYEQYF. CDR3 bases: TGTGCCAGCAGCTCAGACAGGGTTCCTTCCTACGAGCAGTACTTC.